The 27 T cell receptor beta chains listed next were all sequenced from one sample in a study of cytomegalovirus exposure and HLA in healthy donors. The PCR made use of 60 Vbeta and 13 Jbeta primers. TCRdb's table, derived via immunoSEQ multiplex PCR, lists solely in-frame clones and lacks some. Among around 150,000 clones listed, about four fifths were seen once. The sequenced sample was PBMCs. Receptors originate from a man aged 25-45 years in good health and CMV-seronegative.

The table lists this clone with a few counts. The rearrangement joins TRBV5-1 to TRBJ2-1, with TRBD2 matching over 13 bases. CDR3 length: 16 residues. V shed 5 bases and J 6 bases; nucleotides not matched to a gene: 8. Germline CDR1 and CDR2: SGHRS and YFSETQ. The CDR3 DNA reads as TGCGCCAGCAGGTATAATCGGACTAGCGGGGGCAATGAGCAGTTCTTC. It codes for CASRYNRTSGGNEQFF.

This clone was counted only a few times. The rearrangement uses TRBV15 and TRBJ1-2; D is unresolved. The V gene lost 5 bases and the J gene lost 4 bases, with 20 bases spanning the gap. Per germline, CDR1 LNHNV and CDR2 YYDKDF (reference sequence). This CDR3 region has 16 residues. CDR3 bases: TGTGCCACCAGCCGCGATAAAGGCAGTGGAGGCTATGGCTACACCTTC. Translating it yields CATSRDKGSGGYGYTF.

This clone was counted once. CDR3 amino acids: CAISGDSDNSPLHF. The DNA of the CDR3 is TGTGCCATCAGTGGGGACAGCGATAATTCACCCCTCCACTTT. This chain uses TRBV10-3 with TRBJ1-6; TRBD1 agrees at 7 bases. In germline, CDR1 is ENHRY, CDR2 SYGVKD. The junction had 2 bases not matched to a gene; V was cut back by 4 bases and J by 5 bases. The CDR3 contains 14 residues.

CDR3 DNA: TGTGCCAGTAGTATCACCAGCGGGAGCAATCAGCCCCAGCATTTT. Encoded protein: CASSITSGSNQPQHF. This sequence joins TRBV19 and TRBJ1-5; no clear D. V was trimmed by 3 bases and J by 1 base, leaving 10 bases between them. The CDR3 has 15 residues. Per germline, CDR1 LNHDA and CDR2 SQIVND (reference sequence).

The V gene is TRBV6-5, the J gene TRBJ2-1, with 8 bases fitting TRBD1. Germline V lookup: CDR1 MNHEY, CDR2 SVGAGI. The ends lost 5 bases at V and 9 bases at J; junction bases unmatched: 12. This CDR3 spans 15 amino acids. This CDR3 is CASSRGRTGSSEQFF. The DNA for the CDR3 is TGTGCCAGCAGTAGAGGAAGGACAGGGAGCAGTGAGCAGTTCTTC.

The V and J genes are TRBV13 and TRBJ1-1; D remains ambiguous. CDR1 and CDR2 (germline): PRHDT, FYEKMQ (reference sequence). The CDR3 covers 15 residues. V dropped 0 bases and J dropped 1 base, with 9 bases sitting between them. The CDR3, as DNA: TGTGCCAGCAGCTTAGGCCTAGCAAAGAACACTGAAGCTTTCTTT. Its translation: CASSLGLAKNTEAFF.

The DNA for the CDR3 is TGTGCCAGCTCACCACCGGCCAGGGGGCGATGGGCTTCAACCGGGGAGCTGTTTTTT. Residues: CASSPPARGRWASTGELFF. V gene TRBV18 combines with J gene TRBJ2-2; 8 bases align to TRBD1. Germline V gene data show CDR1 as KGHSH and CDR2 as LQKENI. The CDR3 covers 19 residues. The junction had 14 bases not matched to a gene; V was cut back by 0 bases and J by 5 bases. Together with reference TRBV18 and TRBJ2-2, the CDR3 gives the full variable domain: NAGVMQNPRHLVRRRGQEARLRCSPMKGHSHVYWYRQLPEEGLKFMVYLQKENIIDESGMPKERFSAEFPKEGPSILRIQQVVRGDSAAYFCASSPPARGRWASTGELFFGEGSRLTVL.

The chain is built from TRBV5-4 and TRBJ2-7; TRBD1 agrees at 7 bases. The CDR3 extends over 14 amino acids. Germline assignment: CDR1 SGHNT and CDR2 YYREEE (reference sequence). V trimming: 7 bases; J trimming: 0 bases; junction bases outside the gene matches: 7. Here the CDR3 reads CASARDRSSYEQYF. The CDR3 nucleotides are TGTGCCAGCGCGAGGGACAGAAGCTCCTACGAGCAGTACTTC.

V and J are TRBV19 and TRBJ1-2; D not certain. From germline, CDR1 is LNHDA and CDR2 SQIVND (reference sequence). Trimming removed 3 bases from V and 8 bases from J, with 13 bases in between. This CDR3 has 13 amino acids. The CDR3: CASSMYSSRGYTF. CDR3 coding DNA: TGTGCCAGTAGTATGTATTCCTCTCGGGGCTACACCTTC.

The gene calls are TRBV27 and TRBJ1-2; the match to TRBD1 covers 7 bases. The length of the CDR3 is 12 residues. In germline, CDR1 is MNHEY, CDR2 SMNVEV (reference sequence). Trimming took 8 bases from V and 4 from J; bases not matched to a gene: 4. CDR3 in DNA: TGTGCCAGCTCAGGGGGATCCTATGGCTACACCTTC. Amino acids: CASSGGSYGYTF.

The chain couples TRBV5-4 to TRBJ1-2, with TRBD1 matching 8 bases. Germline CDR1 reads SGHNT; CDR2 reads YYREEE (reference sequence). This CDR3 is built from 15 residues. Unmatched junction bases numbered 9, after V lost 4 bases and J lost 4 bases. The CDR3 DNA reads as TGTGCCAGCAGCGTGTCGACAGGGGCTGGCTATGGCTACACCTTC. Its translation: CASSVSTGAGYGYTF.

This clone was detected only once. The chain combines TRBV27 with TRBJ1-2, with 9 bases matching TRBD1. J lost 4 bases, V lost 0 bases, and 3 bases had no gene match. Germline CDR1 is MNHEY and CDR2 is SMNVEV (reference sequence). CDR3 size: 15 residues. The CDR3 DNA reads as TGTGCCAGCAGTTTATCCACAGGGGGCGGCTATGGCTACACCTTC. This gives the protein CASSLSTGGGYGYTF.

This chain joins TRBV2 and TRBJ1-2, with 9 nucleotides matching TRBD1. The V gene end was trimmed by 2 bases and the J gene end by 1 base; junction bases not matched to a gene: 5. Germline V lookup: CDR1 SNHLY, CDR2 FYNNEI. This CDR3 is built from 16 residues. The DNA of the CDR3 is TGTGCCAGCAGTGAATCTACAGGGGGCCATAACTATGGCTACACCTTC. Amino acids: CASSESTGGHNYGYTF.

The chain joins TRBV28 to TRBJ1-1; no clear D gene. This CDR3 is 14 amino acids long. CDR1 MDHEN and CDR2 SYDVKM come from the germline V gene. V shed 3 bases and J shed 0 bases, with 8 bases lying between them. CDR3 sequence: CASSLSGVNTEAFF. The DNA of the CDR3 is TGTGCCAGCAGTTTGTCCGGGGTGAACACTGAAGCTTTCTTT.

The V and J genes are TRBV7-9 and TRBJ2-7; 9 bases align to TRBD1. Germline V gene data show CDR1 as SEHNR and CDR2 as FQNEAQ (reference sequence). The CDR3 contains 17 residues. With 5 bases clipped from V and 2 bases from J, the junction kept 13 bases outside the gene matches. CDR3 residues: CASSPRGTGTGTYEQYF. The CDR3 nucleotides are TGTGCCAGCAGCCCGAGGGGTACCGGGACAGGGACCTACGAGCAGTACTTC. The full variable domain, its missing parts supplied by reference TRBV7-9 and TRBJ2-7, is DTGVSQNPRHKITKRGQNVTFRCDPISEHNRLYWYRQTLGQGPEFLTYFQNEAQLEKSRLLSDRFSAERPKGSFSTLEIQRTEQGDSAMYLCASSPRGTGTGTYEQYFGPGTRLTVT.

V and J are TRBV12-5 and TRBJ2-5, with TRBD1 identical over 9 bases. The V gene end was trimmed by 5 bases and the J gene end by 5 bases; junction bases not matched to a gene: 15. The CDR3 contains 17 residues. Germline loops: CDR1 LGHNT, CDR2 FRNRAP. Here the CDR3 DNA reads TGTGCTAGTGGTCCCCCGGAGTCCGGGACAGGGCGGGAGACCCAGTACTTC. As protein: CASGPPESGTGRETQYF.

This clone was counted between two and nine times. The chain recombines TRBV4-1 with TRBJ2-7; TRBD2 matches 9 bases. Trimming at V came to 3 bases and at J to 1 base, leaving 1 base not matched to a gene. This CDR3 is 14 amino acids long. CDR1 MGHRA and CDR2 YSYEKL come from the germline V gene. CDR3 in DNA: TGCGCCAGCAGCCATAGCGGGAGTTCCTACGAGCAGTACTTC. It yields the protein CASSHSGSSYEQYF.

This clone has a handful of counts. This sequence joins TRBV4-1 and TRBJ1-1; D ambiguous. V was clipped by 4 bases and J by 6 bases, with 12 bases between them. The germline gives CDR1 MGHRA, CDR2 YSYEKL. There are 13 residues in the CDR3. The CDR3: CASSLHSSAEAFF. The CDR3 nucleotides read TGCGCCAGCAGCCTGCATTCCTCGGCTGAAGCTTTCTTT.

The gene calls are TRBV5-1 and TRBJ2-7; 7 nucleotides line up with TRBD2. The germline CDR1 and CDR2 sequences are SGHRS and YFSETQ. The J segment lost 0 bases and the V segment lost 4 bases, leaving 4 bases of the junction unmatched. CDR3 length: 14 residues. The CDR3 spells CASSVGTTSYEQYF. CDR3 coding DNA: TGCGCCAGCAGCGTCGGGACTACCTCCTACGAGCAGTACTTC.

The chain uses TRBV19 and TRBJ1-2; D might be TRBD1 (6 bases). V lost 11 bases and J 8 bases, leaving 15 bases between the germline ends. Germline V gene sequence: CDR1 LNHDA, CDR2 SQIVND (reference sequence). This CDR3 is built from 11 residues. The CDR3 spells CALRGSKGYTF. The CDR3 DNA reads TGTGCCCTCAGGGGTTCGAAAGGCTACACCTTC.

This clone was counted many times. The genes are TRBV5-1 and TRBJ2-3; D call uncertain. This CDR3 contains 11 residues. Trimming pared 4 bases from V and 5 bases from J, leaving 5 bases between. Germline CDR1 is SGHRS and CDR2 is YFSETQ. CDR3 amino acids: CASSRQDTQYF. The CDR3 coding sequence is TGCGCCAGCAGCCGACAAGATACGCAGTATTTT. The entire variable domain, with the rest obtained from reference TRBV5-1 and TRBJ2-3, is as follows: KAGVTQTPRYLIKTRGQQVTLSCSPISGHRSVSWYQQTPGQGLQFLFEYFSETQRNKGNFPGRFSGRQFSNSRSEMNVSTLELGDSALYLCASSRQDTQYFGPGTRLTVL.

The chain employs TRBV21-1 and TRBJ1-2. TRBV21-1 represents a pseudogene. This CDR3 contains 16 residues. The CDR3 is CASELRRGAERDGYTF. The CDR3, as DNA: TGTGCCAGCGAATTAAGACGGGGGGCAGAGAGGGATGGCTACACCTTC.

CDR3 region: CASSEQGSPSPLHF. The CDR3 coding sequence is TGTGCCAGCAGTGAGCAGGGGAGCCCTTCACCCCTCCACTTT. The genes are TRBV2 and TRBJ1-6; possible D gene TRBD1, 6 bases. The CDR3 covers 14 residues. Germline lookup yields CDR1 SNHLY and CDR2 FYNNEI. V lost 3 bases and J lost 9, with 12 bases in between.

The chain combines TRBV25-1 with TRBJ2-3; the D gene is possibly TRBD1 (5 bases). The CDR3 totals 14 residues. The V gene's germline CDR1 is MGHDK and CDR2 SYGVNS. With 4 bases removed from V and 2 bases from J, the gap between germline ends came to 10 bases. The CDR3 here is CASSVTESTDTQYF. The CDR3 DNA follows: TGTGCCAGCAGTGTGACAGAATCCACAGATACGCAGTATTTT.

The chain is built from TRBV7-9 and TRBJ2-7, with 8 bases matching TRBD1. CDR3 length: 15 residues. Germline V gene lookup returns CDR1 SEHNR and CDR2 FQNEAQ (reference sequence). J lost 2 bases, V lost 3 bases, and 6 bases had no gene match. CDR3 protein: CASSFQRTGPYEQYF. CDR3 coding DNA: TGTGCCAGCAGCTTCCAGAGGACAGGGCCCTACGAGCAGTACTTC. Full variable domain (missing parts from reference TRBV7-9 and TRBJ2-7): DTGVSQNPRHKITKRGQNVTFRCDPISEHNRLYWYRQTLGQGPEFLTYFQNEAQLEKSRLLSDRFSAERPKGSFSTLEIQRTEQGDSAMYLCASSFQRTGPYEQYFGPGTRLTVT.

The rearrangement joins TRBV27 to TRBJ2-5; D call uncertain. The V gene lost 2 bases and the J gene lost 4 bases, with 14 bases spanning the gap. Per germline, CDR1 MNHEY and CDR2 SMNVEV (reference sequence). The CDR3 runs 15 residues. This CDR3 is CASSLGPTSRETQYF. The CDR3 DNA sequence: TGTGCCAGCAGTTTAGGGCCTACCTCGCGAGAGACCCAGTACTTC.

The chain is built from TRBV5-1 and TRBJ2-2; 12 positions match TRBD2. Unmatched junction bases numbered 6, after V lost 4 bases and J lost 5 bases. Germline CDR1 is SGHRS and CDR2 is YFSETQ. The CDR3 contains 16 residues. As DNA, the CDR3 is TGCGCCAGCAGCCCGACTAGCGGGAGAGGGACCGGGGAGCTGTTTTTT. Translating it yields CASSPTSGRGTGELFF.